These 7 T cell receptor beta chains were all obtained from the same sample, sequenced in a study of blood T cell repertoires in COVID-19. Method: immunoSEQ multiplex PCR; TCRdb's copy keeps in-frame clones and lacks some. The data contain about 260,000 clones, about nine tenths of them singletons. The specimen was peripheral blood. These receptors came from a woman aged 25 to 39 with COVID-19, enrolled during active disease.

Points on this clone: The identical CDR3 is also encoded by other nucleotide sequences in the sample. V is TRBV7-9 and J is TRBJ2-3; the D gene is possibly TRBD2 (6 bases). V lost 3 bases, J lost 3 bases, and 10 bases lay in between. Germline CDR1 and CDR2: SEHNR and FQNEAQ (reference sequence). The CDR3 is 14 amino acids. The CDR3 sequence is CASSLEGSTDTQYF. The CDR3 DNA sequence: TGTGCCAGCAGCTTGGAGGGGTCAACAGATACGCAGTATTTT.

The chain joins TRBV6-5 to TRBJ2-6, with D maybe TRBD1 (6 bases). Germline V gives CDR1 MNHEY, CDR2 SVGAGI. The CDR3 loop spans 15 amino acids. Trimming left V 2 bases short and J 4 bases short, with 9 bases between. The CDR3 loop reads CASSYQGPGANVLTF. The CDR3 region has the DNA TGTGCCAGCAGTTACCAGGGGCCCGGGGCCAACGTCCTGACTTTC.

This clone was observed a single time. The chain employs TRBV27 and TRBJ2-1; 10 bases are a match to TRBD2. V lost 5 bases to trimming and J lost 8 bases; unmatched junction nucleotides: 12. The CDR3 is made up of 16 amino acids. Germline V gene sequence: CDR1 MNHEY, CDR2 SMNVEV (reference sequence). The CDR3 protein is CASSGGGPSGRDEQFF. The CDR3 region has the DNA TGTGCCAGCAGTGGGGGGGGGCCTAGCGGGAGAGATGAGCAGTTCTTC.

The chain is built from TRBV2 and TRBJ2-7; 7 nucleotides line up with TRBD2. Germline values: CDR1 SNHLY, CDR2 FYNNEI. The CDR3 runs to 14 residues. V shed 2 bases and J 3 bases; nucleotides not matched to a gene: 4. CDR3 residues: CASSEWGEGYEQYF. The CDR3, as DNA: TGTGCCAGCAGTGAATGGGGGGAGGGCTACGAGCAGTACTTC. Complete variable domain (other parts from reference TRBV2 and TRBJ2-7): EPEVTQTPSHQVTQMGQEVILRCVPISNHLYFYWYRQILGQKVEFLVSFYNNEISEKSEIFDDQFSVERPDGSNFTLKIRSTKLEDSAMYFCASSEWGEGYEQYFGPGTRLTVT.

In DNA form, the CDR3 reads TGTGCCAGTAGCCTACAGGGGGACACTGAAGCTTTCTTT. Protein sequence: CASSLQGDTEAFF. The chain is built from TRBV19 and TRBJ1-1; 8 bases match TRBD1. The trim removed 6 bases at V and 3 bases at J, leaving 3 bases unmatched. CDR1 is LNHDA and CDR2 is SQIVND in the germline V gene (reference sequence). The length of the CDR3 is 13 residues.

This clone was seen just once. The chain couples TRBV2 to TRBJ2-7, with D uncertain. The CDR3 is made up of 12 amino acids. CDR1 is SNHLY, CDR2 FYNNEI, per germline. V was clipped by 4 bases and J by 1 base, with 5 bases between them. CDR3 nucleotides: TGTGCCAGCAGTGCAGGTTCCTACGAGCAGTACTTC. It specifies CASSAGSYEQYF.

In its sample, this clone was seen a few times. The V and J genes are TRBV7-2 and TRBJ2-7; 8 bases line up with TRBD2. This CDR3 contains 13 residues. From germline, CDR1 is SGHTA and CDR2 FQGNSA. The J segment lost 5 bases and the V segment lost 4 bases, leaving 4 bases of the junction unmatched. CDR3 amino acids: CASSSSGGHEQYF. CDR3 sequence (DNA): TGTGCCAGCAGCTCGTCGGGAGGGCACGAGCAGTACTTC.